Following are 26 T cell receptor beta chains from one sample sequenced in a study of blood T cell repertoires in COVID-19. The repertoire was sequenced with immunoSEQ multiplex PCR; TCRdb's copy has only in-frame clones and lacks some. The table records some 190,000 clones, about four fifths of them present only once. The sequenced sample consisted of peripheral blood. These receptors all stem from a woman between 65 and 79 years old with active or convalescent COVID-19.

The chain is built from TRBV24-1 and TRBJ1-1, with a weak D call TRBD1 (5 bases). CDR1 is KGHDR and CDR2 is SFDVKD in the germline V gene. Deletions cut 5 bases from V and 5 bases from J, with 14 bases between. The CDR3 runs to 14 residues. The CDR3 DNA sequence: TGTGCCACCAGTGTAAGACAGTGTACGACTGAAGCTTTCTTT. This translates into CATSVRQCTTEAFF.

The count of this clone is one. This chain uses TRBV5-6 with TRBJ1-2; the D is unclear. Germline CDR1 reads SGHDT; CDR2 reads YYEEEE. The germline V and J ends were trimmed by 0 bases and 5 bases, with 14 bases remaining between them. This CDR3 comprises 15 residues. DNA for the CDR3: TGTGCCAGCAGCTTGGGGTCGGGGAGTCTTTATGGCTACACCTTC. This translates into CASSLGSGSLYGYTF.

This clone was seen a handful of times. J is TRBJ1-1 and V is TRBV5-4; TRBD1 aligns across 7 bases. The trim removed 1 base at V and 0 bases at J, leaving 0 bases unmatched. This CDR3 region has 14 residues. The germline gives CDR1 SGHNT, CDR2 YYREEE (reference sequence). CDR3 residues: CASSLTGVNTEAFF. For the CDR3, the DNA is TGTGCCAGCAGCTTGACAGGGGTGAACACTGAAGCTTTCTTT.

The CDR3 DNA reads TGTGCCAGCAGCTCAGACCGGGACAGGGCGGGCAATGAGCAGTTCTTC. It specifies CASSSDRDRAGNEQFF. J is TRBJ2-1 and V is TRBV7-3; 9 positions match TRBD1. Germline values: CDR1 SGHTA, CDR2 FQGTGA. After removal of 4 bases from V and 6 bases from J, the junction contained 10 bases not matched to a gene. The CDR3 has 16 residues.

The chain carries TRBV6-6 and TRBJ1-2, with TRBD1 matching over 10 bases. Trimming removed 6 bases from V and 8 bases from J; junction bases left unmatched: 9. The CDR3 runs to 14 residues. Germline CDR1 and CDR2: MNHNY and SVGAGI (reference sequence). The CDR3 region is CASSTRQGARGYTF. As DNA, the CDR3 is TGTGCCAGCAGCACTAGACAGGGGGCCAGGGGCTACACCTTC.

The rearrangement joins TRBV29-1 to TRBJ2-3; 12 positions match TRBD1. The germline V gene has CDR1 SQVTM and CDR2 ANQGSEA. V lost 3 bases to trimming and J lost 4 bases; unmatched junction nucleotides: 8. The CDR3 sequence is 16 residues long. CDR3 sequence reads: CSVDGNRDRGPDTQYF. Written as DNA, the CDR3 is TGCAGCGTTGACGGGAACCGGGACAGGGGGCCAGATACGCAGTATTTT.

The J gene is TRBJ2-1, the V gene TRBV4-1; 14 bases line up with TRBD2. Germline V lookup: CDR1 MGHRA, CDR2 YSYEKL. The CDR3 length is 20 residues. The J segment lost 4 bases and the V segment lost 3 bases, leaving 14 bases of the junction unmatched. In DNA form, the CDR3 reads TGCGCCAGCAGCCAGCTCCGACTAGCGGGAGGGCCCAGAACTTACAATGAGCAGTTCTTC. It encodes CASSQLRLAGGPRTYNEQFF.

The chain employs TRBV29-1 and TRBJ2-1, with TRBD2 as a possible D gene (6 bases). The V and J ends lost 5 bases and 4 bases respectively, with 12 bases between them. The CDR3 contains 13 residues. Germline CDR1 is SQVTM and CDR2 is ANQGSEA. The CDR3 DNA reads as TGCAGCGTTAGGGAAGGAGGGTACAATGAGCAGTTCTTC. This gives the protein CSVREGGYNEQFF.

This rearrangement joins TRBV5-1 to TRBJ2-5, with D maybe TRBD1 (5 bases). The ends were cut back, 0 bases at V and 0 bases at J, with 9 bases in the middle. The CDR3 totals 15 residues. The germline V gene encodes CDR1 SGHRS and CDR2 YFSETQ. The CDR3 nucleotides read TGCGCCAGCAGCTTGGCCACAGGCCACCAAGAGACCCAGTACTTC. This encodes CASSLATGHQETQYF.

This rearrangement joins TRBV4-1 to TRBJ2-1, with a possible D match to TRBD2 (6 bases). There are 17 residues in the CDR3. V was clipped by 0 bases and J by 4 bases, with 16 bases between them. Germline V gene lookup returns CDR1 MGHRA and CDR2 YSYEKL. CDR3 in DNA: TGCGCCAGCAGCCAAGATCCCCAGCGGGCCTATTACAATGAGCAGTTCTTC. Translating gives CASSQDPQRAYYNEQFF.

The chain is built from TRBV7-2 and TRBJ2-1, with TRBD2 matching 11 bases. Per germline, CDR1 SGHTA and CDR2 FQGNSA. V lost 5 bases to trimming and J lost 4 bases; unmatched junction nucleotides: 4. This CDR3 spans 15 amino acids. CDR3 in amino acids: CASSPGLAVYNEQFF. CDR3 DNA: TGTGCCAGCAGCCCGGGACTAGCGGTGTACAATGAGCAGTTCTTC.

The V gene is TRBV28, the J gene TRBJ1-1; no definite D call. CDR3 length: 15 residues. The V end lost 4 bases, the J end lost 2 bases, and 14 bases lay between the germline ends. Germline V lookup: CDR1 MDHEN, CDR2 SYDVKM. The CDR3, as DNA: TGTGCCAGCAGTTCCCCCGCGGCGGCTAACACTGAAGCTTTCTTT. Its protein product is CASSSPAAANTEAFF. Complete variable domain (other parts from reference TRBV28 and TRBJ1-1): DVKVTQSSRYLVKRTGEKVFLECVQDMDHENMFWYRQDPGLGLRLIYFSYDVKMKEKGDIPEGYSVSREKKERFSLILESASTNQTSMYLCASSSPAAANTEAFFGQGTRLTVV.

The V call is TRBV6-5, the J call TRBJ1-1; TRBD1 might be the D (5 bases). This CDR3 comprises 14 residues. Germline CDR1 is MNHEY and CDR2 is SVGAGI. Between the trimmed V and J ends, which lost 1 base and 6 bases, there was a span of 12 bases. CDR3 DNA sequence: TGTGCCAGCAGTTACTTCGACAGCGGGCCTGAAGCTTTCTTT. Protein product: CASSYFDSGPEAFF.

This chain links TRBV7-3 with TRBJ2-7; 12 nucleotides agree with TRBD2. This CDR3 comprises 15 residues. Trimming at V came to 4 bases and at J to 5 bases, leaving 6 bases not matched to a gene. Germline-derived CDR1 and CDR2 are SGHTA and FQGTGA. CDR3 DNA: TGTGCCAGCAGCTCCCAAGGACTAGCGGGGAACGAGCAGTACTTC. It specifies CASSSQGLAGNEQYF. The full variable domain, completed using reference TRBV7-3 and TRBJ2-7, is GAGVSQTPSNKVTEKGKYVELRCDPISGHTALYWYRQSLGQGPEFLIYFQGTGAADDSGLPNDRFFAVRPEGSVSTLKIQRTERGDSAVYLCASSSQGLAGNEQYFGPGTRLTVT.

Here the CDR3 reads CATQRPAGNTEAFF. The CDR3 DNA reads TGTGCCACCCAGAGGCCGGCGGGGAACACTGAAGCTTTCTTT. This chain links TRBV6-5 with TRBJ1-1; D remains unclear. CDR3 length: 14 amino acids. The germline gives CDR1 MNHEY, CDR2 SVGAGI. V dropped 10 bases and J dropped 1 base, with 16 bases sitting between them.

The gene calls are TRBV30 and TRBJ2-7, with TRBD1 matching over 7 bases. V shed 4 bases and J 6 bases; nucleotides not matched to a gene: 18. The CDR3 runs 16 residues. Per the germline V gene, CDR1 is GTSNPN and CDR2 is SVGIG (reference sequence). CDR3 protein: CAWIGTALSGSSEQYF. CDR3 DNA: TGTGCCTGGATTGGGACAGCCTTATCTGGGAGCTCCGAGCAGTACTTC.

V gene TRBV6-5 combines with J gene TRBJ1-2; a weak D match, TRBD1 (6 bases). V lost 0 bases, J lost 4 bases, and 9 bases lay in between. Germline V gene sequence: CDR1 MNHEY, CDR2 SVGAGI. The CDR3 contains 14 residues. CDR3 amino acids: CASSYSRGGYGYTF. In DNA form, the CDR3 reads TGTGCCAGCAGTTACTCGAGGGGGGGCTATGGCTACACCTTC.

The chain recombines TRBV5-1 with TRBJ1-2; D is possibly TRBD1 (6 bases). Germline assignment: CDR1 SGHRS and CDR2 YFSETQ. The length of the CDR3 is 15 residues. Trimming removed 5 bases at V and 4 bases at J, with 18 bases between. CDR3 residues: CASRPGVVSTYGYTF. The CDR3 DNA follows: TGCGCCAGCAGACCAGGGGTCGTCTCTACCTATGGCTACACCTTC. The whole variable domain, remainder taken from reference TRBV5-1 and TRBJ1-2, is KAGVTQTPRYLIKTRGQQVTLSCSPISGHRSVSWYQQTPGQGLQFLFEYFSETQRNKGNFPGRFSGRQFSNSRSEMNVSTLELGDSALYLCASRPGVVSTYGYTFGSGTRLTVV.

The count of this clone is one. The V and J genes are TRBV28 and TRBJ2-1; TRBD2 agrees at 11 bases. The V segment lost 3 bases and the J segment 4 bases; nucleotides outside the gene matches: 8. CDR3 length equals 17 residues. Germline lookup yields CDR1 MDHEN and CDR2 SYDVKM. The CDR3 sequence is CASSFWLAGGSYNEQFF. In DNA form, the CDR3 reads TGTGCCAGCAGTTTTTGGCTAGCGGGAGGTAGTTACAATGAGCAGTTCTTC.

This clone has only a few counts. V gene TRBV6-5 combines with J gene TRBJ1-1; D remains ambiguous. Germline lookup yields CDR1 MNHEY and CDR2 SVGAGI. Between the trimmed V and J ends, which lost 5 bases and 5 bases, there was a span of 18 bases. The CDR3 consists of 15 residues. Here the CDR3 reads CASSRSRRGRTEAFF. Written as DNA, the CDR3 is TGTGCCAGCAGTCGGTCGCGTCGGGGTCGGACTGAAGCTTTCTTT.

This chain joins TRBV6-1 and TRBJ1-2; maybe TRBD1 (6 bases). The germline V and J ends were trimmed by 7 bases and 4 bases, with 19 bases remaining between them. This CDR3 spans 15 amino acids. Per the germline V gene, CDR1 is MNHNS and CDR2 is SASEGT. The CDR3 here is CASIADLGHVYGYTF. DNA for the CDR3: TGTGCCAGCATCGCAGATTTGGGACATGTCTATGGCTACACCTTC.

The rearrangement links TRBV30 to TRBJ1-5; 7 positions agree with TRBD1. Per the germline V gene, CDR1 is GTSNPN and CDR2 is SVGIG (reference sequence). The CDR3 runs to 14 residues. V dropped 5 bases and J dropped 1; count of bases not matched to a gene: 5. The DNA for the CDR3 is TGTGCCTGGGGGGCAGGGGGGAGCAATCAGCCCCAGCATTTT. This encodes CAWGAGGSNQPQHF.

This sequence joins TRBV7-2 and TRBJ2-7; 12 bases align to TRBD2. The V and J ends lost 3 bases and 4 bases, in that order; junction bases with no gene match: 10. CDR1 and CDR2 (germline): SGHTA, FQGNSA. The CDR3 contains 17 residues. The CDR3 region has the DNA TGTGCCAGCAGCTTGACTAGCGGGAGCCACATCTCATACGAGCAGTACTTC. Its protein product is CASSLTSGSHISYEQYF.

This clone was observed once. The gene calls are TRBV7-6 and TRBJ2-5; 14 nucleotides align to TRBD2. With V trimmed by 5 bases and J by 0 bases, 17 bases remained unmatched. This CDR3 spans 21 amino acids. The germline V gene encodes CDR1 SGHVS and CDR2 FNYEAQ. CDR3 sequence (DNA): TGTGCCAGCAGCCGAAACGCGCGAGGGACTAGCGGGAGCAAGTACCAAGAGACCCAGTACTTC. It yields the protein CASSRNARGTSGSKYQETQYF.

J is TRBJ1-2 and V is TRBV5-1; D possibly corresponds to TRBD1 (6 bases). Germline CDR1 and CDR2: SGHRS and YFSETQ. This CDR3 comprises 14 residues. With 5 bases removed from V and 7 bases from J, the gap between germline ends came to 18 bases. The CDR3 DNA sequence: TGCGCCAGCAGTCAAAACCCAGGGGTACTTGGCTACACCTTC. It encodes CASSQNPGVLGYTF.

Here the CDR3 reads CASSQKQGYYGYTF. The CDR3 DNA reads TGTGCCAGCAGTCAAAAACAGGGCTACTATGGCTACACCTTC. The chain carries TRBV2 and TRBJ1-2, with D tentatively TRBD1 (6 bases). Looked up from germline, CDR1 is SNHLY and CDR2 is FYNNEI. The V gene lost 5 bases and the J gene lost 3 bases, with 13 bases spanning the gap. The CDR3 consists of 14 residues.